This T cell receptor beta chain was recovered during a study of blood T cells in healthy people across ages. Notes on this clonotype: The junction departs from the called germline gene at one end, perhaps through a read error.

Primed by a sample-barcoded 5' primer and a J-beta primer mix, a second PCR proceeded for roughly 6 to 12 cycles. TCRdb independently ran MiXCR on the 5' RACE reads; one entry per CDR3 protein. The sample holds about 940,000 distinct CDR3 sequences, about 48% seen once. Sequenced: blood. This clonotype was sampled from a man aged 25 to 45 in good health.

The CDR3 DNA reads TGTACCAGCAGCTTTGCAGGTCGCACAGATACGCAGTATTTT. It yields the protein CTSSFAGRTDTQYF. The chain carries TRBV7-3 and TRBJ2-3; D call uncertain. This CDR3 spans 14 amino acids. Germline-derived CDR1 and CDR2 are SGHTA and FQGTGA.